This T cell receptor (beta chain) is from a study of cytomegalovirus exposure and HLA in healthy donors. Overall study findings and caveats: For most TCR beta V segments, an earlier analysis put the productive rate at about 87% or about 30% of the time. TCR beta sequences reportedly predicted most subjects' HLA-A and HLA-B alleles accurately.

The trim removed 6 bases at V and 1 base at J, leaving 4 bases unmatched. From germline, CDR1 is LNHDA and CDR2 SQIVND (reference sequence). The CDR3 runs to 14 residues. When sampled, the donors appeared nominally healthy, though they likely had unrecorded immune exposures. Turning to this clone: Its antigen is unidentified.

The PCR contained 60 Vbeta and 13 Jbeta primers. Assay used: immunoSEQ multiplex PCR; TCRdb lists only in-frame clones, some missing. The data contain roughly 34,000 clones, 55% to 80% of them singletons. The source material was PBMCs. This sequence was found in a middle-aged man in good health and CMV-seropositive. The chain recombines TRBV19 with TRBJ2-7, with 9 positions matching TRBD1. The CDR3: CASSGTGRSYEQYF. Written as DNA, the CDR3 is TGTGCCAGTAGCGGGACAGGGCGTTCCTACGAGCAGTACTTC.